The 26 T cell receptor beta chains reported below all come from one sample, sequenced in a study of blood T cells in healthy people across ages. A sample-barcoded 5' primer and a J-beta primer mix were used in a second PCR of about 7 to 12 cycles. TCRdb re-called the 5' RACE reads with MiXCR, one entry per CDR3 protein. The sample has over 1,200,000 distinct CDR3 sequences, approximately 63% seen once. The material sequenced was blood. The receptors here all came from a man between 18 and 29 years old in good health.

CDR3 in DNA: TGTGCCAGCAGTTGGGATACCGGGACTACATCCAATGAGCAGTACTTC. Its protein product is CASSWDTGTTSNEQYF. The V and J genes are TRBV12-3 or TRBV12-4 and TRBJ2-5; 7 nucleotides match TRBD2. J was trimmed by 11 bases and V by 4 bases; bases with no gene match: 19. The CDR3 has 16 amino acids.

The chain combines TRBV28 with TRBJ1-2; D not certain. This CDR3 spans 12 amino acids. The V end lost 3 bases, the J end lost 7 bases, and 9 bases lay between the germline ends. Germline V gene sequence: CDR1 MDHEN, CDR2 SYDVKM. The CDR3 nucleotides read TGTGCCAGCAGTTTGTGGTTCGGTGGCTACACCTTC. This gives the protein CASSLWFGGYTF.

The V gene is TRBV6-2 or TRBV6-3, the J gene TRBJ1-1; D is unclear. The CDR3 spans 13 residues. Per the germline V gene, CDR1 is MNHEY and CDR2 is SVGEGT. V lost 10 bases and J 1 base, leaving 13 bases between the germline ends. CDR3 residues: CAITLSRNTEAFF. The CDR3 DNA sequence: TGTGCCATAACCCTAAGTAGGAACACTGAAGCTTTCTTT.

The rearrangement uses TRBV12-3 or TRBV12-4 and TRBJ2-1; D call uncertain. The CDR3 consists of 13 residues. Deletions cut 3 bases from V and 3 bases from J, with 6 bases between. Here the CDR3 reads CASSFISYNEQFF. Here the CDR3 DNA reads TGTGCCAGCAGTTTCATCAGCTACAATGAGCAGTTCTTC.

This clonotype was seen a few times. This rearrangement joins TRBV7-2 to TRBJ2-7; D remains unclear. Germline V gene lookup returns CDR1 SGHTA and CDR2 FQGNSA. V was clipped by 6 bases and J by 5 bases, with 14 bases between them. The CDR3 length is 13 residues. CDR3 amino acids: CASSPPNMNEQYF. Here the CDR3 DNA reads TGTGCCAGCAGTCCCCCCAATATGAACGAGCAGTACTTC.

This chain joins TRBV6-4 and TRBJ2-3, with 7 nucleotides matching TRBD2. With 2 bases clipped from V and 2 bases from J, the junction kept 4 bases outside the gene matches. The CDR3 has 15 amino acids. In germline, CDR1 is MRHNA, CDR2 SNTAGT. The CDR3 loop reads CASSDRGEVTDTQYF. The CDR3 DNA reads TGTGCCAGCAGTGACCGGGGGGAGGTCACAGATACGCAGTATTTT.

This clonotype turned up a few times. V and J are TRBV12-3 or TRBV12-4 and TRBJ1-6; D is ambiguous. V was pared by 3 bases and J by 12 bases, with 9 bases between. There are 12 residues in the CDR3. In nucleotides, the CDR3 is TGTGCCAGCAGTTTTGACGGCGGACCCCTCCACTTT. It yields the protein CASSFDGGPLHF.

This clonotype was counted between two and nine times. This sequence joins TRBV28 and TRBJ1-2; D may be TRBD1 (6 bases). There are 11 residues in the CDR3. The V end was cut by 9 bases, the J end by 5 bases, with 10 bases between. Looked up from germline, CDR1 is MDHEN and CDR2 is SYDVKM. The CDR3: CASQGYYGYTF. DNA for the CDR3: TGTGCCAGTCAGGGGTATTATGGCTACACCTTC.

This sequence joins TRBV4-2 and TRBJ2-7, with D possibly being TRBD2 (5 bases). Germline lookup yields CDR1 LGHNA and CDR2 YNFKEQ. The CDR3 totals 15 residues. The germline V and J ends were trimmed by 0 bases and 4 bases, with 13 bases remaining between them. The CDR3 protein is CASSQDLEDRYEQYF. Here the CDR3 DNA reads TGTGCCAGCAGCCAAGATCTGGAGGACCGATACGAGCAGTACTTC.

The chain has TRBV27 and TRBJ2-7, with unresolved D. Trimming took 5 bases from V and 2 from J, leaving 13 bases between them. CDR1 and CDR2 (germline): MNHEY, SMNVEV (reference sequence). CDR3 length: 14 amino acids. CDR3 DNA sequence: TGTGCCAGCAGTCCCCACGCCCAGCCCTACGAGCAGTACTTC. It specifies CASSPHAQPYEQYF.

This clonotype was counted once. V gene TRBV2 combines with J gene TRBJ1-1; D is ambiguous. Per germline, CDR1 SNHLY and CDR2 FYNNEI. The CDR3 contains 10 residues. The V end was cut by 0 bases, the J end by 8 bases, with 1 base between. CDR3 coding DNA: TGTGCCAGCAGTGAAGCGGAAGCTTTCTTT. This translates into CASSEAEAFF.

In its sample, this clonotype was seen a few times. The gene calls are TRBV12-3 or TRBV12-4 and TRBJ2-3; D is unclear. Trimming stripped 8 bases from V and 6 bases from J, with 12 bases between. This CDR3 spans 12 amino acids. CDR3 coding DNA: TGTGCCAGCTCCCATGAACGGGATACGCAGTATTTT. As protein: CASSHERDTQYF.

This chain links TRBV20-1 with TRBJ2-5; D perhaps matches TRBD2 (6 bases). This CDR3 region has 12 residues. V dropped 5 bases and J dropped 5 bases, with 12 bases sitting between them. Germline lookup yields CDR1 DFQATT and CDR2 SNEGSKA (reference sequence). CDR3 DNA sequence: TGCAGTGCTCCAGGGAGGTCGGAGACCCAGTACTTC. Encoded protein: CSAPGRSETQYF.

In this sample, this clonotype turned up a few times. The genes are TRBV12-3 or TRBV12-4 and TRBJ2-3; 13 nucleotides match TRBD2. The CDR3 spans 15 residues. V lost 4 bases and J lost 6; bases outside the gene matches: 4. The CDR3 DNA reads TGTGCCAGCAGTTCTACTAGCGGGGGGGTGGATACGCAGTATTTT. Translation: CASSSTSGGVDTQYF.

The chain combines TRBV2 with TRBJ1-5, with D unresolved. V was cut by 3 bases and J by 0 bases, with 9 bases left in between. Germline lookup yields CDR1 SNHLY and CDR2 FYNNEI. The CDR3 spans 15 residues. The CDR3 region is CASSDLLDSNQPQHF. CDR3 bases: TGTGCCAGCAGTGATCTCCTAGATAGCAATCAGCCCCAGCATTTT.

The CDR3 DNA follows: TGCAGCGTCGGACAGGGGCCGGGGCTCGATGCCTACGAGCAGTACTTC. It is translated as CSVGQGPGLDAYEQYF. The chain employs TRBV29-1 and TRBJ2-7; 9 bases are a match to TRBD1. The CDR3 consists of 16 residues. CDR1 SQVTM and CDR2 ANQGSEA come from the germline V gene. The junction had 14 bases not matched to a gene; V was cut back by 6 bases and J by 2 bases.

This chain links TRBV5-1 with TRBJ2-3, with 9 positions matching TRBD1. The CDR3 has 14 residues. Germline CDR1 reads SGHRS; CDR2 reads YFSETQ. V gave up 5 bases and J gave up 4 bases; unmatched junction bases: 5. The CDR3, as DNA: TGCGCCAGCAGACGCACAGGGGGCCCAGATACGCAGTATTTT. Translated, it gives CASRRTGGPDTQYF. Supplemented by reference TRBV5-1 and TRBJ2-3, the full variable domain reads KAGVTQTPRYLIKTRGQQVTLSCSPISGHRSVSWYQQTPGQGLQFLFEYFSETQRNKGNFPGRFSGRQFSNSRSEMNVSTLELGDSALYLCASRRTGGPDTQYFGPGTRLTVL.

This clonotype came up a few times. The chain uses TRBV7-9 and TRBJ1-1, with D unresolved. Germline assignment: CDR1 SEHNR and CDR2 FQNEAQ (reference sequence). CDR3 size: 14 residues. V dropped 6 bases and J dropped 1 base, with 12 bases sitting between them. The CDR3 region has the DNA TGTGCCAGCAGGTACACCCGGGAGAACACTGAAGCTTTCTTT. Translating gives CASRYTRENTEAFF.

The chain has TRBV4-3 and TRBJ2-2; TRBD2 aligns across 7 bases. Germline loops: CDR1 LGHNA, CDR2 YSLEER. The CDR3 runs to 16 residues. J was trimmed by 4 bases and V by 2 bases; bases with no gene match: 7. CDR3 coding DNA: TGCGCCAGCAGCCAACCCCTGGGGGGGGGCACCGGGGAGCTGTTTTTT. Translated, it gives CASSQPLGGGTGELFF.

J is TRBJ2-4 and V is TRBV18, with D possibly matching TRBD2 (6 bases). Germline V lookup: CDR1 KGHSH, CDR2 LQKENI. The CDR3 runs to 16 residues. Trimming took 2 bases from V and 3 from J, leaving 14 bases between them. In DNA form, the CDR3 reads TGTGCCAGCTCACCATCCGGGGGTGCGGGCAAAAACATTCAGTACTTC. It translates to CASSPSGGAGKNIQYF.

This clonotype has ten or more counts. The CDR3 is CASSLGGLLYEQYF. The CDR3 DNA is TGTGCCAGCAGTTTAGGGGGACTCCTATACGAGCAGTACTTC. This chain connects TRBV12-3 or TRBV12-4 to TRBJ2-7; tentatively, D is TRBD2 (6 bases). V was trimmed by 1 base and J by 4 bases, leaving 11 bases between them. This CDR3 is 14 amino acids long.

The gene calls are TRBV4-2 and TRBJ1-1, with D possibly matching TRBD1 (6 bases). CDR1 and CDR2 from the germline V gene are LGHNA and YNFKEQ. The CDR3 is made up of 16 amino acids. V gave up 0 bases and J gave up 2 bases, with 13 bases separating them. The CDR3 sequence: CASSQDPGRGNTEAFF. For the CDR3, the DNA is TGTGCCAGCAGCCAAGATCCCGGCAGGGGAAACACTGAAGCTTTCTTT.

This clonotype was detected ten times or more. The rearrangement links TRBV20-1 to TRBJ2-3, with unresolved D. V gave up 7 bases and J gave up 0 bases, with 8 bases separating them. CDR3 length: 12 residues. Germline lookup yields CDR1 DFQATT and CDR2 SNEGSKA (reference sequence). The CDR3 region is CSGRGSTDTQYF. DNA of the CDR3: TGCAGTGGACGAGGTAGCACAGATACGCAGTATTTT.

This chain links TRBV7-2 with TRBJ2-3, with TRBD2 identical over 8 bases. The CDR3 consists of 15 residues. Germline V CDR1 and CDR2: SGHTA, FQGNSA. V lost 5 bases to trimming and J lost 1 base; unmatched junction nucleotides: 5. CDR3 protein: CASSVIGGGTDTQYF. The CDR3 nucleotides are TGTGCCAGCAGCGTAATCGGGGGGGGCACAGATACGCAGTATTTT.

The chain uses TRBV28 and TRBJ2-2, with 10 bases that match TRBD1. The CDR3 has 15 residues. CDR1 and CDR2 (germline): MDHEN, SYDVKM. V lost 6 bases to trimming and J lost 7 bases; unmatched junction nucleotides: 8. The CDR3 sequence: CASSSPGQGIGELFF. CDR3 coding DNA: TGTGCCAGCAGCTCTCCGGGACAGGGGATCGGGGAGCTGTTTTTT.

About this clonotype: Compared with germline, one end of the junction differs, possibly owing to a read error. The chain joins TRBV27 to TRBJ2-5; possible D gene TRBD1, 6 bases. From germline, CDR1 is MNHEY and CDR2 SMNVEV (reference sequence). The CDR3 loop spans 16 amino acids. The CDR3 DNA follows: TGCGCCAGCAGTTCCCAGGGGAAGATTTTTGGAGAGACCCAGTACTTC. Protein: CASSSQGKIFGETQYF.